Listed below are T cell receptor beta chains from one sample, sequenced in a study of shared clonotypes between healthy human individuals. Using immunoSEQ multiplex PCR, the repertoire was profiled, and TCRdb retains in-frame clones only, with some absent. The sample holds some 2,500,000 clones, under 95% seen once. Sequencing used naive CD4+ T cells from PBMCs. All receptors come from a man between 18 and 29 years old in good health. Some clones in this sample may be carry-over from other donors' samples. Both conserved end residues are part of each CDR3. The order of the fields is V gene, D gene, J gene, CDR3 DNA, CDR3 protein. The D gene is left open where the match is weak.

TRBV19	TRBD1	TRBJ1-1	TGTGCCAGTAGTCGAACAGGGGCCCTGAACACTGAAGCTTTCTTT	CASSRTGALNTEAFF
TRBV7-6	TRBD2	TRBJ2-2	TGTGCCAGCAGCCCTTTGCGGGAGGGCCGAGGGGAGCTGTTTTTT	CASSPLREGRGELFF
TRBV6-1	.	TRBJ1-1	TGTGCCAGCAGTGCTAAGGGGAACACTGAAGCTTTCTTT	CASSAKGNTEAFF
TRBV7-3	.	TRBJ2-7	TGTGCCAGCAGCCCGTCCGGGGGCTACGAGCAGTACTTC	CASSPSGGYEQYF
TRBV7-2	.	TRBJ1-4	TGTGCCAGCAGCTTTGGACCGAATAATGAAAAACTGTTTTTT	CASSFGPNNEKLFF
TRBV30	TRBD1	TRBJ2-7	TGTGCCTGCGGGCGAGACAGGGGAAACACCTACGAGCAGTACTTC	CACGRDRGNTYEQYF
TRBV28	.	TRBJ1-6	TGTGCCAGCAGTTTCCCTGGGGTTGGGTCACCCCTCCACTTT	CASSFPGVGSPLHF
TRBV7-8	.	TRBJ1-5	TGTGCCAGCAGCTTTGAGGGGCTGACGCAGCCCCAGCATTTT	CASSFEGLTQPQHF
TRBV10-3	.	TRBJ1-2	TGTGCCATCAGTGGGACAGCCGCTAACTATGGCTACACCTTC	CAISGTAANYGYTF
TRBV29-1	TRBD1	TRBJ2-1	TGCAGCGTTGGACGACCGGGACAGGGAAGGGTGAATGAGCAGTTCTTC	CSVGRPGQGRVNEQFF
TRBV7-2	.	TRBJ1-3	TGTGCCAGCAGCTTGGGCAGAAACACCATATATTTT	CASSLGRNTIYF
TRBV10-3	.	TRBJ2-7	TGTGCCATCCGCGCCCCAGGGAGTCTCTCCTACGAGCAGTACTTC	CAIRAPGSLSYEQYF
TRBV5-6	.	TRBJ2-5	TGTGCCAGCAGCTCCCGGGACTCCCAAGAGACCCAGTACTTC	CASSSRDSQETQYF
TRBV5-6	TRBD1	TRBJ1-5	TGTGCCAGCAGCACCGGGACAGGGGGCGCGGGGCAGCCCCAGCATTTT	CASSTGTGGAGQPQHF
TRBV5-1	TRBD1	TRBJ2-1	TGCGCCAGCAGCGGCGGACAGGGGATGTCCAGCGGGGCGGGAAATGAGCAGTTCTTC	CASSGGQGMSSGAGNEQFF
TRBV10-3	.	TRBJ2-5	TGTGCCATCAGTCCGAAGGGGGGGACATCGGTTGGGACCCAGTACTTC	CAISPKGGTSVGTQYF
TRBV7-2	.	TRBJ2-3	TGTGCCAGCAGCTTATCGAGGGGGGACGGAACGCAGTATTTT	CASSLSRGDGTQYF
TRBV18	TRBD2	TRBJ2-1	TGTGCCAGCTCACCAGGGGGGGACTATGAGCAGTTCTTC	CASSPGGDYEQFF